This TCR beta chain was recorded in a study of molecular identifiers for immune sequencing clone quantification. The CDR3 is 12 residues long. V lost 2 bases to trimming and J lost 9 bases; unmatched junction nucleotides: 4. CDR1 is GTSNPN, CDR2 SVGIG, per germline (reference sequence). Naive CD8 library inputs spanned about 17,000 to 1,000,000 sorted cells and 10%, 30% or 50% RNA. Sorted naive CD8 T cells were those defined as CD8+CD4-CCR7+CD45RA+. Each CDR3 protein gets one entry after TCRdb re-called the PCR reads with MiXCR. The table records about 640,000 distinct CDR3 sequences, 20% of them present only once. This clonotype was found many times. Its matching antigen is unknown. Overall study results and limits: Clones above 20 RNA copies contained over 98% of effector molecules but under 1% of naive ones. Spiked Jurkat TCR RNA from one cell was reportedly detectable among over 800,000 naive cells.

The chain is built from TRBV30 and TRBJ2-1; 7 bases are shared with TRBD2. This receptor was obtained from a human donor in good health. Some libraries in this study had Jurkat cell RNA spiked in. The sequenced sample consisted of naive CD8+ T cells from blood, with Jurkat cell RNA spiked in. Subset in this sample: FACS-sorted CD8+CD4-CCR7+CD45RA+ naive T cells. DNA for the CDR3: TGTGCCTGGAGTTTGGGGGGGAGTGAGCAGTTCTTC. This encodes CAWSLGGSEQFF.